This T cell receptor beta chain appears in the sequencing data of a study of response to subunit inactivated influenza vaccine. TCRdb analysed the RT-PCR reads with MiXCR anew, one entry per CDR3 protein. Found here are more than 500,000 distinct CDR3 sequences, about 11% of them singletons; the top ten hold 9.5% to 12%. This clonotype was recorded a few times. The same specimen was also included in a second study, on T cells expressing NK-cell markers. That work contributes: The authors generated TCR beta cDNA through 5'RACE template switching with UMIs. Of the CD8+ T cells in more than five donors, roughly 1.0-7.5% belonged to dominant NKG2C+ clonotypes.

The clonotype comes from a man over 45 who received an inactivated influenza vaccine. Sequencing was performed on PBMCs from blood, taken on the day of vaccination.

Here the CDR3 DNA reads TGCAGTGCTTCCCCGTGGGGCAGGGGGTCCTCCTACGAGCAGTACTTC. This codes for CSASPWGRGSSYEQYF. The rearrangement uses TRBV20-1 and TRBJ2-7, with TRBD1 matching 7 bases. V shed 5 bases, J shed 0 bases, and the junction held 13 bases outside the gene matches. This CDR3 has 16 residues. CDR1 and CDR2 from the germline V gene are DFQATT and SNEGSKA (reference sequence).